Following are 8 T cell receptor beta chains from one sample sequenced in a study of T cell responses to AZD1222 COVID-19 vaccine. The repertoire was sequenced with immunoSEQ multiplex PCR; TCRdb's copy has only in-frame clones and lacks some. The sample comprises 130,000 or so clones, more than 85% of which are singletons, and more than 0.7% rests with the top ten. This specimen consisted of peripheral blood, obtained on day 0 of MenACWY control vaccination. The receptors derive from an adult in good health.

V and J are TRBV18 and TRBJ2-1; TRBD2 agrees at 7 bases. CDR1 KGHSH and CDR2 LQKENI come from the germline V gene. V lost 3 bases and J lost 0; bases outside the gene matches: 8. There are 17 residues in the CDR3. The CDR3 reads CASSPAWGGSSYNEQFF. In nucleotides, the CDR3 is TGTGCCAGCTCACCGGCCTGGGGCGGGAGCTCCTACAATGAGCAGTTCTTC.

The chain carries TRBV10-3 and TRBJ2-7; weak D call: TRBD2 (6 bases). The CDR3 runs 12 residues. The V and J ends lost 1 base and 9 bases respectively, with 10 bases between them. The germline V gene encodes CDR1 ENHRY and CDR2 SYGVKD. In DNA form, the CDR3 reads TGTGCCATCAGTGAGTTAGCGGACGTGCAGTACTTC. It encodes CAISELADVQYF.

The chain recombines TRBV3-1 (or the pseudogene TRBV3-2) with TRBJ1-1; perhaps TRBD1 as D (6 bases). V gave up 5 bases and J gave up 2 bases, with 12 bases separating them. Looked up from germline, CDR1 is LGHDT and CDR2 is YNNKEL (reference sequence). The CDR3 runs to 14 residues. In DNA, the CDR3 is TGTGCCAGCAGCTCGGACAGATCTAACACTGAAGCTTTCTTT. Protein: CASSSDRSNTEAFF.

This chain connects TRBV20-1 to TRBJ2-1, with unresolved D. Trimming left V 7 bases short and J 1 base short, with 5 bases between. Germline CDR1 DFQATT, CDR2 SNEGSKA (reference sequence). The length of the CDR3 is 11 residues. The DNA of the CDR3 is TGCAGTGGGGAATCCTACAATGAGCAGTTCTTC. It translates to CSGESYNEQFF.

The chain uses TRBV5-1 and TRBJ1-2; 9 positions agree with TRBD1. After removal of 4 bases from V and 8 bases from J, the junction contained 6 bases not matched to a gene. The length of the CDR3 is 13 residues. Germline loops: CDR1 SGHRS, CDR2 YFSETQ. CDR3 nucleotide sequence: TGCGCCAGCAGCCTTGGACAGGGGTGGGGCTACACCTTC. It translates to CASSLGQGWGYTF.

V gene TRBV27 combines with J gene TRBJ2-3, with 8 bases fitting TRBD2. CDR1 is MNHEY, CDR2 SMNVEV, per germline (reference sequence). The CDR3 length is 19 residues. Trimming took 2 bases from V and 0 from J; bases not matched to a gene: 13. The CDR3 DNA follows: TGTGCCAGCAGTTTAGCTAGTAGGCGGGGGGCGGCTAGCACAGATACGCAGTATTTT. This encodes CASSLASRRGAASTDTQYF.

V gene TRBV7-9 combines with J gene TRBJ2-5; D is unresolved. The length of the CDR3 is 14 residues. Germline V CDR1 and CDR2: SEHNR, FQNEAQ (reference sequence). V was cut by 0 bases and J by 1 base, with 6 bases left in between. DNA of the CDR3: TGTGCCAGCAGCTTAGCATCGACCCAAGAGACCCAGTACTTC. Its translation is CASSLASTQETQYF.

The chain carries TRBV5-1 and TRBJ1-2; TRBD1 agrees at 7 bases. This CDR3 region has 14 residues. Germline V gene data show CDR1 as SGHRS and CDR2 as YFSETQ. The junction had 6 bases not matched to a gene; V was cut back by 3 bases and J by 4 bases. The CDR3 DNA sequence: TGCGCCAGCAGCTCTACAGGGGCCTCCTATGGCTACACCTTC. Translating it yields CASSSTGASYGYTF.